This TCR beta chain was captured in a study of blood T cells in healthy people across ages. Turning to the study itself: Per two T cells, template switching captured roughly one barcoded beta molecule.

The authors ran a second PCR of roughly 6 to 12 cycles using a sample-barcoded 5' primer and a J-beta primer mix. Researchers report that each sample yielded at least 3 million CDR3-containing paired-end reads. TCRdb fed the 5' RACE reads into MiXCR, producing one record per CDR3 protein. The repertoire holds around 900,000 distinct CDR3 sequences, with 29% as singletons. Trimming took off 10 bases at V and 0 bases at J, with 9 bases between the two ends. CDR3 length equals 12 residues. From germline, CDR1 is MNHEY and CDR2 SVGAGI. Sequencing input: blood. The rearrangement links TRBV6-5 to TRBJ1-1; D not certain. The origin of this receptor is a woman over 75 in good health. In DNA, the CDR3 is TGTGCCAAGTCGCGGGTGAACACTGAAGCTTTCTTT. Its protein is CAKSRVNTEAFF.